These 16 T cell receptor beta chains were all obtained from the same sample, sequenced in a study of blood T cell repertoires in COVID-19. Clones were read by immunoSEQ multiplex PCR, and TCRdb kept only the in-frame ones, dropping some. The sample contains 200,000 or so clones, around 86% of which appear only once. Sequenced material: PBMCs or T cells enriched from blood (not recorded which). All receptors derive from a woman in her 40s with acute COVID-19.

The V and J genes are TRBV6-5 and TRBJ1-3, with D maybe TRBD1 (6 bases). Germline-derived CDR1 and CDR2 are MNHEY and SVGAGI. V lost 2 bases and J 0 bases, leaving 11 bases between the germline ends. There are 16 residues in the CDR3. The CDR3 DNA follows: TGTGCCAGCAGTTACGGCAGGGGAAACTCTGGAAACACCATATATTTT. This encodes CASSYGRGNSGNTIYF.

The gene calls are TRBV13 and TRBJ2-3; 14 bases are a match to TRBD2. The junction had 5 bases not matched to a gene; V was cut back by 6 bases and J by 0 bases. The CDR3 is made up of 17 amino acids. Germline V gives CDR1 PRHDT, CDR2 FYEKMQ (reference sequence). The CDR3 spells CASRWTSGGRSTDTQYF. In DNA form, the CDR3 reads TGTGCCAGCAGATGGACTAGCGGGGGGCGGAGCACAGATACGCAGTATTTT. The full variable domain, completed using reference TRBV13 and TRBJ2-3, is AAGVIQSPRHLIKEKRETATLKCYPIPRHDTVYWYQQGPGQDPQFLISFYEKMQSDKGSIPDRFSAQQFSDYHSELNMSSLELGDSALYFCASRWTSGGRSTDTQYFGPGTRLTVL.

CDR3 region: CASSPGASVYNEQFF. In nucleotides, the CDR3 is TGCGCCAGCAGCCCGGGAGCCAGCGTCTACAATGAGCAGTTCTTC. The V gene is TRBV4-1, the J gene TRBJ2-1, with D perhaps TRBD2 (6 bases). The CDR3 sequence is 15 residues long. Trimming cost V 4 bases and J 3 bases, with 13 bases left between them. CDR1 and CDR2 from the germline V gene are MGHRA and YSYEKL.

The chain joins TRBV7-9 to TRBJ2-3, with D maybe TRBD1 (5 bases). The CDR3 totals 16 residues. V lost 0 bases to trimming and J lost 5 bases, with 15 bases between them. Germline V gene data show CDR1 as SEHNR and CDR2 as FQNEAQ (reference sequence). CDR3 in DNA: TGTGCCAGCAGCTTAGCGCAAGGGGCTCTGGGAGATACGCAGTATTTT. This codes for CASSLAQGALGDTQYF.

The genes are TRBV12-3 or TRBV12-4 and TRBJ1-1, with TRBD1 as a possible D gene (5 bases). The V gene lost 6 bases and the J gene lost 4 bases, with 12 bases spanning the gap. The CDR3 has 13 amino acids. In nucleotides, the CDR3 is TGTGCCAGCAGCGTAATGGGGGGCACTGAAGCTTTCTTT. This translates into CASSVMGGTEAFF.

The chain joins TRBV2 to TRBJ2-7; no firm D call. Germline V lookup: CDR1 SNHLY, CDR2 FYNNEI. V lost 6 bases and J lost 3, with 6 bases in between. This CDR3 is 11 amino acids long. The CDR3 sequence: CASRSHYEQYF. The CDR3 nucleotides are TGTGCCAGCAGGTCACACTACGAGCAGTACTTC.

The rearrangement joins TRBV9 to TRBJ1-3; 7 bases map to TRBD1. Per germline, CDR1 SGDLS and CDR2 YYNGEE. The V and J ends lost 3 bases and 0 bases, in that order; junction bases with no gene match: 9. This CDR3 contains 17 residues. The CDR3 DNA follows: TGTGCCAGCAGCGCCGGGCTCGGGACAGACTCTGGAAACACCATATATTTT. As protein: CASSAGLGTDSGNTIYF.

The chain couples TRBV6-5 to TRBJ1-2, with D possibly matching TRBD1 (5 bases). V was clipped by 4 bases and J by 0 bases, with 9 bases between them. This CDR3 has 14 amino acids. CDR1 is MNHEY, CDR2 SVGAGI, per germline. The CDR3 DNA is TGTGCCAGCAGTTCGGGACTGACTAACTATGGCTACACCTTC. Its translation: CASSSGLTNYGYTF.

This clone was found a few times. This chain connects TRBV7-2 to TRBJ2-7; 7 positions match TRBD2. CDR1 and CDR2 from the germline V gene are SGHTA and FQGNSA. Trimming at V came to 2 bases and at J to 2 bases, leaving 6 bases not matched to a gene. The CDR3 totals 15 residues. CDR3 region: CASSLRAGEPYEQYF. In nucleotides, the CDR3 is TGTGCCAGCAGCTTACGGGCGGGGGAGCCCTACGAGCAGTACTTC.

This clone was detected once. V and J are TRBV10-2 and TRBJ2-1; D remains ambiguous. In germline, CDR1 is WSHSY, CDR2 SAAADI. This CDR3 contains 14 residues. Between the trimmed V and J ends, which lost 3 bases and 0 bases, there was a span of 6 bases. This CDR3 is CASSDYGSYNEQFF. The CDR3 nucleotides read TGCGCCAGCAGTGACTACGGCTCCTACAATGAGCAGTTCTTC.

The sample holds one count of this clone. The genes are TRBV6-5 and TRBJ1-1; weak D call: TRBD1 (5 bases). The CDR3 sequence is 13 residues long. Germline V lookup: CDR1 MNHEY, CDR2 SVGAGI. The V and J ends lost 5 bases and 4 bases respectively, with 11 bases between them. In DNA, the CDR3 is TGTGCCAGCAGTCTCCCGGGGGTCACTGAAGCTTTCTTT. Its protein is CASSLPGVTEAFF.

This clone has only one observation. The chain joins TRBV19 to TRBJ1-2; D is unclear. The CDR3 has 15 residues. Germline CDR1 reads LNHDA; CDR2 reads SQIVND (reference sequence). V dropped 5 bases and J dropped 2 bases, with 15 bases sitting between them. The CDR3 protein is CASSRIIQLNYGYTF. The CDR3 DNA follows: TGTGCCAGTAGTCGTATCATACAGCTAAACTATGGCTACACCTTC.

V gene TRBV5-6 combines with J gene TRBJ2-1; 8 positions agree with TRBD2. Germline trimming cut 4 bases from V and 0 bases from J; bases unmatched to any gene: 12. This CDR3 is 18 amino acids long. Germline V gene sequence: CDR1 SGHDT, CDR2 YYEEEE. For the CDR3, the DNA is TGTGCCAGCAGCCAGTCCTTACTAGCGGCCAGCTCCTACAATGAGCAGTTCTTC. It specifies CASSQSLLAASSYNEQFF.

The table lists this clone with a count of one. CDR3 sequence (DNA): TGTGCCAGCAGCGCGACTGGCACTGAAGCTTTCTTT. This codes for CASSATGTEAFF. The chain is built from TRBV25-1 and TRBJ1-1; D not resolved. The CDR3 spans 12 residues. The germline CDR1 and CDR2 sequences are MGHDK and SYGVNS. V was shortened by 6 bases and J by 4 bases, with 9 bases between the two germline ends. Full variable domain (remainder filled in from reference TRBV25-1 and TRBJ1-1): EADIYQTPRYLVIGTGKKITLECSQTMGHDKMYWYQQDPGMELHLIHYSYGVNSTEKGDLSSESTVSRIRTEHFPLTLESARPSHTSQYLCASSATGTEAFFGQGTRLTVV.

The chain carries TRBV30 and TRBJ1-1; no clear D. CDR3 length: 13 residues. V dropped 3 bases and J dropped 1 base, with 9 bases sitting between them. CDR1 and CDR2 from the germline V gene are GTSNPN and SVGIG (reference sequence). CDR3 residues: CAWRGEGNTEAFF. The CDR3 DNA reads TGTGCCTGGAGAGGTGAGGGGAACACTGAAGCTTTCTTT.

The rearrangement uses TRBV9 and TRBJ2-1; 7 bases are a match to TRBD1. Germline V lookup: CDR1 SGDLS, CDR2 YYNGEE. This CDR3 comprises 15 residues. Trimming at V came to 3 bases and at J to 6 bases, leaving 9 bases not matched to a gene. The CDR3 region has the DNA TGTGCCAGCAGCGCATCCGGGACAGAGGGCAATGAGCAGTTCTTC. Protein product: CASSASGTEGNEQFF.